This TCR beta chain was sequenced in a study of blood T cell repertoires in COVID-19. About the study: The cDNA or gDNA used as material had been derived from T cells, B-cell-depleted T cells, or PBMCs.

Germline V gene data show CDR1 as KGHDR and CDR2 as SFDVKD. The CDR3 runs 13 residues. Trimming took 5 bases from V and 5 from J, leaving 9 bases between them. Sequenced by immunoSEQ multiplex PCR; TCRdb stores in-frame clones only, minus some. The sample records approximately 250,000 clones, roughly four fifths being singletons. The receptor's source is a man aged 25 to 40 with acute COVID-19. V is TRBV24-1 and J is TRBJ1-5; no definite D call. The material sequenced was PBMCs or T cells enriched from blood (not recorded which). The CDR3 DNA is TGTGCCACCAGTGGGCAGGAACATCAGCCCCAGCATTTT. Residues: CATSGQEHQPQHF.